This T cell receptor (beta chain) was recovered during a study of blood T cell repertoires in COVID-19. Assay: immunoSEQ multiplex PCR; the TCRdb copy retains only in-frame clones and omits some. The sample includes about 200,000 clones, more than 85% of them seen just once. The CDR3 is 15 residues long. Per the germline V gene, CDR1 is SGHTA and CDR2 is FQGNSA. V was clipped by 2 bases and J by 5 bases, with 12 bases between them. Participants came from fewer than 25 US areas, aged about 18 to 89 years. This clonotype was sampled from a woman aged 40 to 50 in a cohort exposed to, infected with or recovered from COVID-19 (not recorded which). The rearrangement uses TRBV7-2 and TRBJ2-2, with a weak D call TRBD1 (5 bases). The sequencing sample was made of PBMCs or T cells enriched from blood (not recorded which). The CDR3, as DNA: TGTGCCAGCAGCTTATTGGCAGGGCGGACCGGGGAGCTGTTTTTT. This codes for CASSLLAGRTGELFF.